The entry below gives a single T cell receptor beta chain sequence along with its context. The antigen is undetermined. Whole-blood RNA isolation (total RNA) proceeded without T cell sorting. The data are from a study of monozygotic twins with inflammatory bowel disease. Points from the study as a whole: No difference was seen in repertoire similarity between concordant and discordant twins, possibly from limited power.

Both the TCRalpha cDNA and the TCRbeta cDNA were taken through two nested PCRs, lasting about 16 and 10 cycles. With the 5' RACE reads reprocessed, TCRdb shows one record per CDR3 protein and no DNA. The sample includes about 300,000 distinct CDR3 sequences. In germline, CDR1 is SGHTA, CDR2 FQGNSA. The CDR3 is 14 amino acids. The sequenced material came from blood. This TCR derives from a human donor with ulcerative colitis or Crohn's disease, or a healthy co-twin of an affected twin (not recorded which). The chain recombines TRBV7-2 with TRBJ1-2. CDR3 in amino acids: CASSRSQGRYGYTF. Full variable domain (remainder filled in from reference TRBV7-2 and TRBJ1-2): GAGVSQSPSNKVTEKGKDVELRCDPISGHTALYWYRQSLGQGLEFLIYFQGNSAPDKSGLPSDRFSAERTGGSVSTLTIQRTQQEDSAVYLCASSRSQGRYGYTFGSGTRLTVV.